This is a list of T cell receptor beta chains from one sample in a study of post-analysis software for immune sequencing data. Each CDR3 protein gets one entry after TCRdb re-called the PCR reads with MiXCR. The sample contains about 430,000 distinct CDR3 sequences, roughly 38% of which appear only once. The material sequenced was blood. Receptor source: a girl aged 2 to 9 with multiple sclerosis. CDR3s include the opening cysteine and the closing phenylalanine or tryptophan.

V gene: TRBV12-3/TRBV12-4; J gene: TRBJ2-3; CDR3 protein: CASSFGGYTDTQYF
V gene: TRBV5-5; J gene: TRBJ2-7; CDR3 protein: CASSIRTGSSYEQYF
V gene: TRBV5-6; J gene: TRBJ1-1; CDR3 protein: CASSFQGFDTEAFF
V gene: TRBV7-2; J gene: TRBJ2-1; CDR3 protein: CASSSPAGVAYNEQFF
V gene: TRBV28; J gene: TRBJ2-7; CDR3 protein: CASNGGYEQYF
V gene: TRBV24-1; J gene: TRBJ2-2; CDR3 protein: CATSVGTLTTGERFF
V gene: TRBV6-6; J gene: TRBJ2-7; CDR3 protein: CASRSPGTGGREQYF
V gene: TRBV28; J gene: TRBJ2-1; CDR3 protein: CASSSLTHYNEQFF
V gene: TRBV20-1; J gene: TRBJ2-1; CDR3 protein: CSAPRPSSGTYNEQFF
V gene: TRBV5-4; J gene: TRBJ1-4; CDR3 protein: CASSPGTGIGPTEKLFF
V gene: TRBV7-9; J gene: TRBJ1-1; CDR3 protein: CASRPPGQGGEAFF
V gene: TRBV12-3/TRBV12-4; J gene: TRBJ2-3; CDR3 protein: CASRVSDTQYF
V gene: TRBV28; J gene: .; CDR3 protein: CASSLSGTGGLKYEQYF
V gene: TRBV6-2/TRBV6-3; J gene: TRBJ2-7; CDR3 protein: CASSYNREDYEQYF
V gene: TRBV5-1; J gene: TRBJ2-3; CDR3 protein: CASSPGLARGKDTQYF
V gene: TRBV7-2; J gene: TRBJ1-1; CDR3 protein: CASTRVGEAFF
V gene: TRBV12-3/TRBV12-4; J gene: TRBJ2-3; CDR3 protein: CASSCAGSTDTQYF
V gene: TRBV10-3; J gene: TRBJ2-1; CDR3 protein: CAISDRGSNEQFF
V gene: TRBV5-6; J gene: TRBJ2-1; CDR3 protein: CASSSGAGQFF
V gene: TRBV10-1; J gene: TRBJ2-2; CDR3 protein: CASSETHSLTGELFF
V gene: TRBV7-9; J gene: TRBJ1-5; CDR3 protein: CASSQQDSNQPQHF
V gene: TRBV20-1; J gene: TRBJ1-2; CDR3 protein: CSAYGTSYTF
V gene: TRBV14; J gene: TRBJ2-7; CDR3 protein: CASSQVLYEQYF
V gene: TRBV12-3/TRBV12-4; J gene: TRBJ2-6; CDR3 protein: CASRAAGANVLTF
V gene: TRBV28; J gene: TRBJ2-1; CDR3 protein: CASSLRGTPIGDNEQFF
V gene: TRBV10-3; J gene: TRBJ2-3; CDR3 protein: CAISESRSTDTQYF
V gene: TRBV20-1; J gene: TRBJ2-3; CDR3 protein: CSAQSSGVHTQYF
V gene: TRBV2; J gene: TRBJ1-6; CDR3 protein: CASMPLTNSPLHF
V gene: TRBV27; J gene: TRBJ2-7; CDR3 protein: CASSSGQGDEQYF
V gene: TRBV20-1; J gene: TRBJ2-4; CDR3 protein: CSARDSGPSGVKNIQYF
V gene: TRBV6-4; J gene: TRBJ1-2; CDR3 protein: CATPGPNYGYTF
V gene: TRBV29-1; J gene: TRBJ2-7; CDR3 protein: CSGKKRGSYEQYF
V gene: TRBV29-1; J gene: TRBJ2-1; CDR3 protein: CSVEDSPGLAGGVAYNEQFF
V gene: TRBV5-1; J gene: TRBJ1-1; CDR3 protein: CASSLFASTNTEAFF
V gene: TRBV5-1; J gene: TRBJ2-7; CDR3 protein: CASSIGLSSYEQYF
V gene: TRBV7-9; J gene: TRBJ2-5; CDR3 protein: CASSQTGGERTQYF
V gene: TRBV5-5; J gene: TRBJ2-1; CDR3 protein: CASSSAGTFPNNEQFF
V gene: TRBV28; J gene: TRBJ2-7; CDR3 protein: CASSLHPGTGENYEQYF
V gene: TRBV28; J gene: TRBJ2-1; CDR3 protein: CASSTGLAPYNEQFF